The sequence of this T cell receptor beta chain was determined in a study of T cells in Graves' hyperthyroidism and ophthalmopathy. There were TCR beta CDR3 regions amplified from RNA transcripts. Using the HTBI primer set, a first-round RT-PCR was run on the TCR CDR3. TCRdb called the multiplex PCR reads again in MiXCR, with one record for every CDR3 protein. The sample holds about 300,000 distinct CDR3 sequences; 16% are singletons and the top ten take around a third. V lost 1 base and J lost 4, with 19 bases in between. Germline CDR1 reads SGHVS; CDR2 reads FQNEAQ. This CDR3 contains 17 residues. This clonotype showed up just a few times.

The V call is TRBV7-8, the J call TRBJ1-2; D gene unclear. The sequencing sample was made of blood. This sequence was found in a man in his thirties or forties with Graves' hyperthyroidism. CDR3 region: CASSLVGRSLARYGYTF. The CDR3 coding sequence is TGTGCCAGCAGCTTAGTAGGGAGGTCTCTTGCCCGCTATGGCTACACCTTC. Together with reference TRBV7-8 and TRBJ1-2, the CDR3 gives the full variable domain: GAGVSQSPRYKVAKRGQDVALRCDPISGHVSLFWYQQALGQGPEFLTYFQNEAQLDKSGLPSDRFFAERPEGSVSTLKIQRTQQEDSAVYLCASSLVGRSLARYGYTFGSGTRLTVV.